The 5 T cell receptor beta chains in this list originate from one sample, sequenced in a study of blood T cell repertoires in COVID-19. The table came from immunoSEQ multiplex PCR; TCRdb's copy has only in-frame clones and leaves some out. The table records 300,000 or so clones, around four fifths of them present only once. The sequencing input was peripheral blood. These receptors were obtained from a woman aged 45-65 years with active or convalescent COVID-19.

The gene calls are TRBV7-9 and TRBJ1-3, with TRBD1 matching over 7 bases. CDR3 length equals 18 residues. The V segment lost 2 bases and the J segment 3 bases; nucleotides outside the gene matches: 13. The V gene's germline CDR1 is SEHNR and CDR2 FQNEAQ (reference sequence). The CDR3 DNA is TGTGCCAGCAGCTTATCCCTCCTCAGGGGGATAGGTGGAAACACCATATATTTT. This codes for CASSLSLLRGIGGNTIYF. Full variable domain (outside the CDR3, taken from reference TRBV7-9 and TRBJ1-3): DTGVSQNPRHKITKRGQNVTFRCDPISEHNRLYWYRQTLGQGPEFLTYFQNEAQLEKSRLLSDRFSAERPKGSFSTLEIQRTEQGDSAMYLCASSLSLLRGIGGNTIYFGEGSWLTVV.

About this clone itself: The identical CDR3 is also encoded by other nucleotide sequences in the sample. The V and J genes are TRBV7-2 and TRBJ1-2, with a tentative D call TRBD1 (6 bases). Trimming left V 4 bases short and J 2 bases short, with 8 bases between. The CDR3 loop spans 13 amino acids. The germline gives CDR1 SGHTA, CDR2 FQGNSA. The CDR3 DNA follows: TGTGCCAGCAGCTCCGGACAGAACTATGGCTACACCTTC. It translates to CASSSGQNYGYTF.

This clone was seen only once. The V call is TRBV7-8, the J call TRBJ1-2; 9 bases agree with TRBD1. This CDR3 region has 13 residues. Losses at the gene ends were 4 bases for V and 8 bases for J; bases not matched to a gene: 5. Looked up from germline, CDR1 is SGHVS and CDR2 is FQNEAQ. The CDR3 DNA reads TGTGCCAGCAGCTCGGGACAGGGCGGAGGCTACACCTTC. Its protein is CASSSGQGGGYTF.

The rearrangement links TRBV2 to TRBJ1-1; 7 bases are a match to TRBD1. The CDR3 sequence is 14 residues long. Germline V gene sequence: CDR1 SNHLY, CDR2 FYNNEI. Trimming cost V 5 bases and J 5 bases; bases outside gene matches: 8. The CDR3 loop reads CASSREQGGTEAFF. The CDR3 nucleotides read TGTGCCAGCAGTCGGGAGCAGGGGGGAACTGAAGCTTTCTTT.

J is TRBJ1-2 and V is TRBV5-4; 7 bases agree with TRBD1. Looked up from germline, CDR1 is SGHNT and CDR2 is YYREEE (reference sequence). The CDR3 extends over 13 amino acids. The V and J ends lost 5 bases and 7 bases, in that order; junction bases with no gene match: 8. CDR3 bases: TGTGCCAGCAGACAACAAGGGGGCCTTGGCTACACCTTC. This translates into CASRQQGGLGYTF.